These 29 T cell receptor beta chains originate from one sample sequenced in a study of blood T cell repertoires in COVID-19. The method was immunoSEQ multiplex PCR; TCRdb's version includes in-frame clones alone and lacks a portion of them. The table includes 150,000 to 200,000 clones, 80% to 85% detected once. The sample taken for sequencing was peripheral blood. These TCRs come from a woman older than 75 with active or convalescent COVID-19.

This clone occurred once. The chain employs TRBV5-1 and TRBJ2-1, with a weak D call TRBD1 (5 bases). The CDR3 runs to 14 residues. Trimming pared 2 bases from V and 6 bases from J, leaving 12 bases between. Germline CDR1 reads SGHRS; CDR2 reads YFSETQ. The chain's CDR3 is CASSFFEGANEQFF. CDR3 nucleotides: TGCGCCAGCAGCTTCTTTGAAGGGGCCAATGAGCAGTTCTTC.

The genes are TRBV14 and TRBJ1-6; a weak D match, TRBD1 (5 bases). The CDR3 has 14 amino acids. Trimming removed 4 bases at V and 6 bases at J, with 10 bases between. Germline V gene data show CDR1 as SGHDN and CDR2 as FVKESK. The CDR3 region has the DNA TGTGCCAGCAGCCCCGGGACTGCTAATTCACCCCTCCACTTT. It is translated as CASSPGTANSPLHF.

The chain has TRBV28 and TRBJ1-1; 10 bases are shared with TRBD1. Losses at the gene ends were 10 bases for V and 9 bases for J; bases not matched to a gene: 5. Germline-derived CDR1 and CDR2 are MDHEN and SYDVKM. CDR3 length: 11 residues. DNA of the CDR3: TGTGCCACCATGGACAGGGGGAAAGCTTTCTTT. Translated: CATMDRGKAFF.

In this sample, this clone turned up once. The gene calls are TRBV11-3 and TRBJ1-1, with D tentatively TRBD1 (6 bases). Germline CDR1 and CDR2: SGHNT and YENEEA. The V and J ends lost 10 bases and 3 bases respectively, with 15 bases between them. The CDR3 loop spans 13 amino acids. CDR3 sequence reads: CATTRDTDTEAFF. The CDR3 DNA reads as TGTGCCACGACCCGGGACACCGACACTGAAGCTTTCTTT.

CDR3: CASSRERQGGTEAFF. The CDR3 nucleotides are TGTGCCAGCAGCCGCGAGAGACAGGGCGGGACTGAAGCTTTCTTT. V gene TRBV6-5 combines with J gene TRBJ1-1, with 7 bases identical to TRBD1. The CDR3 extends over 15 amino acids. The V segment lost 6 bases and the J segment 5 bases; nucleotides outside the gene matches: 12. In germline, CDR1 is MNHEY, CDR2 SVGAGI.

This chain links TRBV7-9 with TRBJ2-3; possible D gene TRBD2, 5 bases. This CDR3 is 11 amino acids long. Per germline, CDR1 SEHNR and CDR2 FQNEAQ (reference sequence). V was cut by 11 bases and J by 5 bases, with 11 bases left in between. CDR3 residues: CAGGRGDTQYF. The CDR3 DNA is TGTGCCGGCGGCCGGGGAGATACGCAGTATTTT.

The chain uses TRBV4-3 and TRBJ2-5; 9 nucleotides line up with TRBD2. Germline assignment: CDR1 LGHNA and CDR2 YSLEER. This CDR3 region has 15 residues. The V segment lost 4 bases and the J segment 5 bases; nucleotides outside the gene matches: 8. CDR3 bases: TGCGCCAGCAGCCGCCTAGCGGGGATAAGTGAGACCCAGTACTTC. Its protein is CASSRLAGISETQYF.

The chain couples TRBV4-3 to TRBJ2-7; D remains unclear. The CDR3 runs 14 residues. From germline, CDR1 is LGHNA and CDR2 YSLEER. Deletions cut 0 bases from V and 6 bases from J, with 12 bases between. This chain's CDR3 is CASSQEYSRREQYF. In DNA, the CDR3 is TGCGCCAGCAGCCAAGAGTACAGCCGACGCGAGCAGTACTTC.

V and J are TRBV27 and TRBJ1-6, with 9 bases identical to TRBD1. Germline values: CDR1 MNHEY, CDR2 SMNVEV (reference sequence). The trim removed 5 bases at V and 5 bases at J, leaving 7 bases unmatched. The CDR3 loop spans 16 amino acids. The CDR3 region is CASSHRRDRDNSPLHF. The CDR3 DNA follows: TGTGCCAGCAGTCACAGGCGGGACAGGGATAATTCACCCCTCCACTTT.

V and J are TRBV7-2 and TRBJ1-2, with a weak D call TRBD1 (5 bases). Germline V gene lookup returns CDR1 SGHTA and CDR2 FQGNSA. Trimming took off 8 bases at V and 0 bases at J, with 19 bases between the two ends. The CDR3 totals 16 residues. This chain's CDR3 is CASLPWVGAANYGYTF. CDR3 in DNA: TGTGCCAGCCTGCCATGGGTTGGGGCGGCTAACTATGGCTACACCTTC. Together with reference TRBV7-2 and TRBJ1-2, the CDR3 gives the full variable domain: GAGVSQSPSNKVTEKGKDVELRCDPISGHTALYWYRQSLGQGLEFLIYFQGNSAPDKSGLPSDRFSAERTGGSVSTLTIQRTQQEDSAVYLCASLPWVGAANYGYTFGSGTRLTVV.

This CDR3 is CASSPGLNTGELFF. The CDR3 bases are TGTGCCAGCAGCCCGGGACTTAACACCGGGGAGCTGTTTTTT. V is TRBV11-2 and J is TRBJ2-2; tentative D call: TRBD2 (6 bases). There are 14 residues in the CDR3. The V and J ends lost 5 bases and 2 bases respectively, with 9 bases between them. Germline CDR1 is SGHAT and CDR2 is FQNNGV.

The rearrangement joins TRBV6-2 or TRBV6-3 to TRBJ1-1; D call uncertain. The V and J ends lost 5 bases and 8 bases respectively, with 15 bases between them. Germline-derived CDR1 and CDR2 are MNHEY and SVGEGT. The CDR3 spans 13 residues. The CDR3 DNA sequence: TGTGCCAGCAGTACCACCGGAACGGGGGAAGCTTTCTTT. Residues: CASSTTGTGEAFF.

The chain combines TRBV7-2 with TRBJ1-6, with 12 nucleotides matching TRBD1. Per the germline V gene, CDR1 is SGHTA and CDR2 is FQGNSA. CDR3 length equals 16 residues. Trimming took 3 bases from V and 10 from J; bases not matched to a gene: 7. CDR3 in DNA: TGTGCCAGCAGCTTCCGGGACAGGGGGCGTGGGTCACCCCTCCACTTT. This translates into CASSFRDRGRGSPLHF.

This clone was recorded a few times. This rearrangement joins TRBV5-6 to TRBJ1-2, with D tentatively TRBD1 (6 bases). Germline CDR1 reads SGHDT; CDR2 reads YYEEEE. The CDR3 runs to 11 residues. V lost 4 bases and J 7 bases, leaving 8 bases between the germline ends. In DNA, the CDR3 is TGTGCCAGCAGCGTAGGGGGTGGCTACACCTTC. Amino acid sequence: CASSVGGGYTF.

This clone was seen a handful of times. This chain uses TRBV7-2 with TRBJ2-1; the match to TRBD1 covers 7 bases. This CDR3 is 12 amino acids long. Unmatched junction bases numbered 4, after V lost 4 bases and J lost 10 bases. CDR1 and CDR2 from the germline V gene are SGHTA and FQGNSA. CDR3 protein: CASSYQQGEQFF. CDR3 coding DNA: TGTGCCAGCAGCTATCAACAGGGGGAGCAGTTCTTC.

This rearrangement joins TRBV5-4 to TRBJ2-3; a possible D gene is TRBD2 (6 bases). The CDR3 extends over 14 amino acids. From germline, CDR1 is SGHNT and CDR2 YYREEE (reference sequence). V was clipped by 5 bases and J by 5 bases, with 15 bases between them. CDR3 nucleotide sequence: TGTGCCAGCAGTTATGGGACTGAACTAGATACGCAGTATTTT. Translation: CASSYGTELDTQYF.

The V and J genes are TRBV19 and TRBJ2-7, with TRBD2 as a possible D gene (6 bases). Deletions cut 6 bases from V and 2 bases from J, with 14 bases between. CDR1 LNHDA and CDR2 SQIVND come from the germline V gene (reference sequence). The CDR3 length is 14 residues. The CDR3 nucleotides read TGTGCCAGTAGCTCGTCCGGGGGAGCCTACGAGCAGTACTTC. It translates to CASSSSGGAYEQYF.

The CDR3 DNA reads as TGTGCCTCAAGGGTGGGGGGGCTCGTTGATACGCAGTATTTT. It encodes CASRVGGLVDTQYF. The chain has TRBV6-1 and TRBJ2-3; tentative D call: TRBD2 (7 bases). CDR1 is MNHNS and CDR2 is SASEGT in the germline V gene. CDR3 length: 14 residues. V shed 11 bases and J shed 6 bases, with 21 bases lying between them.

This chain links TRBV27 with TRBJ2-7; 7 nucleotides match TRBD1. CDR1 MNHEY and CDR2 SMNVEV come from the germline V gene (reference sequence). The V segment lost 4 bases and the J segment 4 bases; nucleotides outside the gene matches: 4. The CDR3 covers 13 residues. This chain's CDR3 is CASSSMTGYEQYF. CDR3 in DNA: TGTGCCAGCAGTTCCATGACAGGGTACGAGCAGTACTTC.

The chain employs TRBV5-1 and TRBJ1-2, with unresolved D. V lost 3 bases and J 0 bases, leaving 6 bases between the germline ends. This CDR3 spans 13 amino acids. CDR1 and CDR2 (germline): SGHRS, YFSETQ. The CDR3 DNA follows: TGCGCCAGCAGCTCTTCAGCTAACTATGGCTACACCTTC. This gives the protein CASSSSANYGYTF.

The chain combines TRBV3-1 (or the pseudogene TRBV3-2) with TRBJ2-1, with D possibly being TRBD2 (7 bases). Trimming took off 0 bases at V and 5 bases at J, with 20 bases between the two ends. The CDR3 loop spans 18 amino acids. CDR1 and CDR2 from the germline V gene are LGHDT and YNNKEL (reference sequence). The CDR3 is CASSQDGGRTGRDNEQFF. In DNA form, the CDR3 reads TGTGCCAGCAGCCAAGATGGGGGGAGAACAGGGAGGGACAATGAGCAGTTCTTC.

This clone was seen more than once but under ten times. This sequence joins TRBV7-9 and TRBJ1-1; no clear D. Per germline, CDR1 SEHNR and CDR2 FQNEAQ (reference sequence). The CDR3 loop spans 14 amino acids. Trimming cost V 8 bases and J 5 bases, with 18 bases left between them. The CDR3 loop is CASYREGPGTEAFF. The CDR3, as DNA: TGTGCCAGCTACCGTGAAGGGCCGGGGACTGAAGCTTTCTTT.

The rearrangement links TRBV5-1 to TRBJ1-1, with a tentative D call TRBD1 (5 bases). Germline values: CDR1 SGHRS, CDR2 YFSETQ. Trimming stripped 0 bases from V and 2 bases from J, with 11 bases between. The CDR3 covers 15 residues. The DNA of the CDR3 is TGCGCCAGCAGCTTGGCCAGGACAAGAAACACTGAAGCTTTCTTT. The encoded protein is CASSLARTRNTEAFF. The full variable domain, with the rest looked up from reference TRBV5-1 and TRBJ1-1, is KAGVTQTPRYLIKTRGQQVTLSCSPISGHRSVSWYQQTPGQGLQFLFEYFSETQRNKGNFPGRFSGRQFSNSRSEMNVSTLELGDSALYLCASSLARTRNTEAFFGQGTRLTVV.

This sequence joins TRBV5-6 and TRBJ1-5, with D possibly matching TRBD1 (6 bases). CDR1 is SGHDT and CDR2 is YYEEEE in the germline V gene. CDR3 length equals 16 residues. Deletions cut 0 bases from V and 0 bases from J, with 10 bases between. CDR3 region: CASSLGTVNSNQPQHF. As DNA, the CDR3 is TGTGCCAGCAGCTTGGGGACAGTCAATAGCAATCAGCCCCAGCATTTT.

This chain joins TRBV6-5 and TRBJ2-3, with 7 positions matching TRBD2. The CDR3 runs 16 residues. The J segment lost 2 bases and the V segment lost 4 bases, leaving 9 bases of the junction unmatched. CDR1 is MNHEY, CDR2 SVGAGI, per germline. CDR3 protein: CASSSSSGAYTDTQYF. Here the CDR3 DNA reads TGTGCCAGCAGTTCTTCAAGCGGGGCCTACACAGATACGCAGTATTTT.

This sequence joins TRBV25-1 and TRBJ1-1; D is unclear. The V end was cut by 6 bases, the J end by 3 bases, with 17 bases between. This CDR3 has 15 residues. In germline, CDR1 is MGHDK, CDR2 SYGVNS. CDR3 protein: CASREEGGSYTEAFF. DNA of the CDR3: TGTGCCAGCAGGGAGGAGGGAGGAAGTTACACTGAAGCTTTCTTT.

V is TRBV27 and J is TRBJ2-5; 8 bases are a match to TRBD2. Unmatched junction bases numbered 13, after V lost 5 bases and J lost 2 bases. The CDR3 consists of 17 residues. Germline V gives CDR1 MNHEY, CDR2 SMNVEV (reference sequence). CDR3 in amino acids: CASSPPGERGSQETQYF. The CDR3 DNA follows: TGTGCCAGCAGTCCACCGGGGGAGCGGGGGTCTCAAGAGACCCAGTACTTC.

The chain has TRBV25-1 and TRBJ2-7, with 9 bases fitting TRBD1. CDR3 length: 15 residues. V lost 3 bases to trimming and J lost 3 bases; unmatched junction nucleotides: 6. CDR1 MGHDK and CDR2 SYGVNS come from the germline V gene. CDR3 in DNA: TGTGCCAGCAGTGACCCCGGACAGGGGAACTACGAGCAGTACTTC. Translation gives CASSDPGQGNYEQYF.

The chain joins TRBV7-9 to TRBJ2-5; 9 bases agree with TRBD1. Germline CDR1 SEHNR, CDR2 FQNEAQ (reference sequence). The trim removed 1 base at V and 4 bases at J, leaving 7 bases unmatched. CDR3 length equals 16 residues. This CDR3 is CASSLGTGVSGETQYF. The CDR3 region has the DNA TGTGCCAGCAGCTTAGGGACAGGGGTTAGTGGAGAGACCCAGTACTTC. The full variable domain, its missing parts supplied by reference TRBV7-9 and TRBJ2-5, is DTGVSQNPRHKITKRGQNVTFRCDPISEHNRLYWYRQTLGQGPEFLTYFQNEAQLEKSRLLSDRFSAERPKGSFSTLEIQRTEQGDSAMYLCASSLGTGVSGETQYFGPGTRLLVL.